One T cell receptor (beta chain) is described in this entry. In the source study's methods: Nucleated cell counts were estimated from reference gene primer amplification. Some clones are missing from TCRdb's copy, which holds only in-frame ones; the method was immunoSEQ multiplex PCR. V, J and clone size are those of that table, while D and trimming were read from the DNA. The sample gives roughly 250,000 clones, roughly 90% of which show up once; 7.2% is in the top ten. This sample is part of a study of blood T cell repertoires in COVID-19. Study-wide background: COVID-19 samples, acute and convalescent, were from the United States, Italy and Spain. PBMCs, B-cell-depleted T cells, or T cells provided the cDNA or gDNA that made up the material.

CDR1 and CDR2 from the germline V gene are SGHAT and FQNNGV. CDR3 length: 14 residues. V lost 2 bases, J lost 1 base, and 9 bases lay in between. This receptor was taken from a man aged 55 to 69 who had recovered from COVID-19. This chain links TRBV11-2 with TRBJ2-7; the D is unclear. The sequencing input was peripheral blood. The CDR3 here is CASSLSATSYEQYV. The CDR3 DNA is TGTGCCAGCAGCTTATCCGCCACTTCCTACGAGCAGTACGTC.